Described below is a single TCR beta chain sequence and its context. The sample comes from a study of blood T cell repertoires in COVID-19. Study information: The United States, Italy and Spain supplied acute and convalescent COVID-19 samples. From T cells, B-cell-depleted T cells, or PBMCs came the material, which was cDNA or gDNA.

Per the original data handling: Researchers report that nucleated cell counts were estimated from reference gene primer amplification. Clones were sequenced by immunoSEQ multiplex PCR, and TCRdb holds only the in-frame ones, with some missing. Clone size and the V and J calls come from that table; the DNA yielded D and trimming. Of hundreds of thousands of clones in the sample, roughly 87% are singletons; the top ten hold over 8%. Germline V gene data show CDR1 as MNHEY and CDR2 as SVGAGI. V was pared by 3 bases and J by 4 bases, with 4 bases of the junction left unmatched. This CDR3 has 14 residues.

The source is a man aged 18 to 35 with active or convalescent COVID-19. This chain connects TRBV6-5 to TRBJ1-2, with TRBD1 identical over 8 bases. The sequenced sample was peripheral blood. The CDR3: CASSYRDRSYGYTF. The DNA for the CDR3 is TGTGCCAGCAGTTATCGGGACAGGTCCTATGGCTACACCTTC.